The 9 T cell receptor beta chains given below trace back to one sample, sequenced in a study of technical replicates of blood from a handful of donors. Generated by immunoSEQ multiplex PCR, the TCRdb table keeps only in-frame clones and is missing some. Among some 87,000 clones listed, roughly 96% were seen once. The material sequenced was T cells isolated from PBMCs. The source is a human donor in good health.

This clone has just one count. The chain is built from TRBV5-4 and TRBJ2-7; no clear D. Trimming removed 0 bases at V and 4 bases at J, with 14 bases between. The germline CDR1 and CDR2 sequences are SGHNT and YYREEE (reference sequence). The CDR3 is 15 residues long. The CDR3 sequence: CASSLAAAPVYEQYF. The CDR3 DNA sequence: TGTGCCAGCAGCTTGGCGGCAGCGCCAGTTTACGAGCAGTACTTC.

The chain links TRBV14 to TRBJ2-2; 16 bases align to TRBD2. Germline V gives CDR1 SGHDN, CDR2 FVKESK. The CDR3 sequence is 22 residues long. V lost 4 bases and J lost 2; bases outside the gene matches: 16. CDR3: CASSRLPGLAGGTPYNTGELFF. CDR3 bases: TGTGCCAGCAGCCGACTTCCGGGACTAGCGGGAGGGACGCCCTATAACACCGGGGAGCTGTTTTTT. Full variable domain (rest looked up from reference TRBV14 and TRBJ2-2): EAGVTQFPSHSVIEKGQTVTLRCDPISGHDNLYWYRRVMGKEIKFLLHFVKESKQDESGMPNNRFLAERTGGTYSTLKVQPAELEDSGVYFCASSRLPGLAGGTPYNTGELFFGEGSRLTVL.

The J gene is TRBJ2-1, the V gene TRBV6-1; 8 positions agree with TRBD1. The germline CDR1 and CDR2 sequences are MNHNS and SASEGT. The ends lost 7 bases at V and 7 bases at J; junction bases unmatched: 9. The CDR3 has 14 residues. The CDR3 loop is CASTEDRVRNEQFF. CDR3 nucleotides: TGTGCCAGCACCGAGGACAGGGTGCGGAATGAGCAGTTCTTC.

The J gene is TRBJ2-1, the V gene TRBV7-2; TRBD2 might be the D (6 bases). Trimming shortened V by 5 bases and J by 3 bases, and 11 bases separated the two germline ends. This CDR3 is 14 amino acids long. CDR1 is SGHTA, CDR2 FQGNSA, per germline. Here the CDR3 reads CASSEPGSYNEQFF. CDR3 sequence (DNA): TGTGCCAGCAGCGAACCCGGGAGCTACAATGAGCAGTTCTTC.

CDR3 residues: CASSLAFVYEQFF. The CDR3 bases are TGTGCCAGCAGCTTAGCCTTCGTATATGAGCAGTTCTTC. The chain has TRBV7-6 and TRBJ2-1; D is uncertain. Germline V gene lookup returns CDR1 SGHVS and CDR2 FNYEAQ. The CDR3 covers 13 residues. The germline V and J ends were trimmed by 0 bases and 8 bases, with 8 bases remaining between them.

The chain combines TRBV29-1 with TRBJ2-3; D gene uncertain. V lost 8 bases, J lost 3 bases, and 12 bases lay in between. The CDR3 sequence is 12 residues long. The germline gives CDR1 SQVTM, CDR2 ANQGSEA. The CDR3 DNA is TGCAGCTCCAATGACGGGACAGATACGCAGTATTTT. Its translation is CSSNDGTDTQYF.

A word on this clone: At one boundary the junction diverges from the germline segment, which might be a read error. This chain connects TRBV9 to TRBJ2-7, with TRBD2 identical over 9 bases. CDR1 SGDLS and CDR2 YYNGEE come from the germline V gene. CDR3 size: 14 residues. CDR3 in DNA: TGTGCCAGTAGCGGGAGCCCTCCTGAATACGAGCAGTACTTC. The encoded protein is CASSGSPPEYEQYF.

V usage is TRBV21-1 and J usage is TRBJ1-3; the D call of TRBD1 is as the table states it, not checked on the DNA. TRBV21-1 is tagged as a pseudogene. This CDR3 has 14 amino acids. CDR3 in DNA: TGTGCCAGTTGGTCGGCAGGCTCTGGAAACACCATATATTTT. This codes for CASWSAGSGNTIYF.

The V and J genes are TRBV15 and TRBJ2-7; the match to TRBD1 covers 8 bases. This CDR3 spans 14 amino acids. Germline CDR1 and CDR2: LNHNV and YYDKDF (reference sequence). Trimming cost V 1 base and J 2 bases; bases outside gene matches: 1. CDR3 in amino acids: CATSRVQGAYEQYF. CDR3 DNA sequence: TGTGCCACCAGCAGAGTACAGGGGGCCTACGAGCAGTACTTC.